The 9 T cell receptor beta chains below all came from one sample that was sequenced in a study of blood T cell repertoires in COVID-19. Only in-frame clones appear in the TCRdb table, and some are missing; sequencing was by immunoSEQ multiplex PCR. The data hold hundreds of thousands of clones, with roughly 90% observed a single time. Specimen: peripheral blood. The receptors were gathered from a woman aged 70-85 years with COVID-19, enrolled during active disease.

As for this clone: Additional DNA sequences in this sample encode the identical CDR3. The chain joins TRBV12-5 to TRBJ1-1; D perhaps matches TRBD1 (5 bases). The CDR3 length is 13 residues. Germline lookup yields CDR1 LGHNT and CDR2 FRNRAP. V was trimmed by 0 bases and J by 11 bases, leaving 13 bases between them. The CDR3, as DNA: TGTGCTAGTGGTTTGGTACAGGTCACGGAGGCTTTCTTT. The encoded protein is CASGLVQVTEAFF.

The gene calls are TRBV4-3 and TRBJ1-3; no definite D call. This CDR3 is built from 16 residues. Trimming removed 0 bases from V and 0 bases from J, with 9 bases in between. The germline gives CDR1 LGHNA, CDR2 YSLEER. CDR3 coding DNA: TGCGCCAGCAGCCAAGATGTCCCCCGCTCTGGAAACACCATATATTTT. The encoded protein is CASSQDVPRSGNTIYF.

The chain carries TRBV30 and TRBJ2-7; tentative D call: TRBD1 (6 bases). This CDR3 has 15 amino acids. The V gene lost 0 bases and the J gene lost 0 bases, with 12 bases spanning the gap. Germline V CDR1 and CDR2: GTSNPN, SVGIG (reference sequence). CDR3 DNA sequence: TGTGCCTGGAGTGTTTTCACAGGGCCCTCCTACGAGCAGTACTTC. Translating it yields CAWSVFTGPSYEQYF.

The CDR3 spells CATSGQGSGANVLTF. The CDR3 DNA reads TGTGCCACCAGTGGGCAGGGTTCAGGGGCCAACGTCCTGACTTTC. The chain links TRBV24-1 to TRBJ2-6; TRBD1 might be the D (5 bases). V lost 5 bases and J 4 bases, leaving 11 bases between the germline ends. The length of the CDR3 is 15 residues. Germline V lookup: CDR1 KGHDR, CDR2 SFDVKD.

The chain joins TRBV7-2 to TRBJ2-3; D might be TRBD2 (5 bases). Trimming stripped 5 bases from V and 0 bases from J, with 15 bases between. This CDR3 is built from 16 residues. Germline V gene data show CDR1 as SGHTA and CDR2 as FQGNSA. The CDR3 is CASSLGSGFSTDTQYF. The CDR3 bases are TGTGCCAGCAGCCTAGGATCGGGGTTCAGCACAGATACGCAGTATTTT.

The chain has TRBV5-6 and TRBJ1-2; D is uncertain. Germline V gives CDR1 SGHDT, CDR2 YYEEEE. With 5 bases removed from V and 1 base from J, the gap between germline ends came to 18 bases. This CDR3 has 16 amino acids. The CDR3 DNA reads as TGTGCCAGCAGTCTCACGCGGGGTTGGGGTAACTATGGCTACACCTTC. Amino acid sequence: CASSLTRGWGNYGYTF.

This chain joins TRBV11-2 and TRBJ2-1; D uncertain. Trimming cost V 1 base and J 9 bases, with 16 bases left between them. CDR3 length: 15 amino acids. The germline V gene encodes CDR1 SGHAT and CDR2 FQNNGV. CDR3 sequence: CASSLGVGVKFEQFF. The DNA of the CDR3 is TGTGCCAGCAGCTTAGGGGTCGGAGTAAAGTTTGAGCAGTTCTTC.

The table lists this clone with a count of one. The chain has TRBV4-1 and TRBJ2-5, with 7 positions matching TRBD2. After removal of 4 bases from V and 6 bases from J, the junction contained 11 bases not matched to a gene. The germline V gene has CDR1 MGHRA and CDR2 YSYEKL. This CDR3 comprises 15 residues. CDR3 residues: CASSPFAAGLKTQYF. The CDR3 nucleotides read TGCGCCAGCAGCCCCTTCGCGGCGGGACTAAAGACCCAGTACTTC.

This CDR3 is CASTSQGARGYEQYF. DNA of the CDR3: TGTGCCAGTACCTCTCAGGGGGCGCGGGGATACGAGCAGTACTTC. The chain carries TRBV19 and TRBJ2-7, with 8 bases lining up with TRBD1. There are 15 residues in the CDR3. Unmatched junction bases numbered 12, after V lost 7 bases and J lost 4 bases. The germline V gene encodes CDR1 LNHDA and CDR2 SQIVND (reference sequence).